This T cell receptor beta chain was obtained from a study of naive and memory T cell subsets. Study results and limitations: A few larger clonotypes appeared in naive repertoires, especially CD8, possibly memory cells re-expressing CD45RA.

There are many counts of this clonotype. Its matching antigen is unknown. Both TRBC1 and TRBC2 were covered by a beta constant-region primer of two equimolar oligonucleotides. The ligated cDNA underwent four PCR rounds using SP2 and nested alpha and beta constant-region primers. TCRdb recomputed calls from the UMI-ligation and nested PCR reads with MiXCR, one row per CDR3 protein. This table holds over 80,000 distinct CDR3 sequences, about 11% found once. Germline loops: CDR1 SGHVS, CDR2 FQNEAQ. The ends were cut back, 4 bases at V and 5 bases at J, with 7 bases in the middle. There are 12 residues in the CDR3.

The V and J genes are TRBV7-8 and TRBJ2-3; D is unresolved. The source is a human donor in good health. The sequenced sample consisted of naive CD4+ T cells from blood. This CDR3 reads CASSSDRDTQYF. In DNA, the CDR3 is TGTGCCAGCAGCTCGGACCGAGATACGCAGTATTTT.